These 22 T cell receptor beta chains share one sample of origin, sequenced in a study of T cells in Graves' hyperthyroidism and ophthalmopathy. RNA transcripts yielded amplified TCR beta CDR3 regions. First-round RT-PCR targeting the TCR CDR3 was performed with the HTBI primer set. Each CDR3 protein is one row after TCRdb ran MiXCR on the multiplex PCR reads. The table has approximately 530,000 distinct CDR3 sequences, 15% to 20% seen once. Material: blood. These receptors came from a young woman with Graves' hyperthyroidism.

Many counts were recorded for this clonotype. This chain uses TRBV19 with TRBJ2-1; possibly TRBD2 for D (5 bases). Trimming cost V 7 bases and J 7 bases, with 17 bases left between them. Germline-derived CDR1 and CDR2 are LNHDA and SQIVND (reference sequence). This CDR3 contains 14 residues. The CDR3 DNA sequence: TGTGCCAGTAACGAACGGCCCCTAGCAAATGAGCAGTTCTTC. The encoded protein is CASNERPLANEQFF.

The CDR3 loop is CASSLRGFGNSPLHF. The CDR3 DNA follows: TGTGCCAGCAGCTTACGGGGGTTTGGCAATTCACCCCTCCACTTT. The genes are TRBV11-2 and TRBJ1-6, with a tentative D call TRBD1 (5 bases). Trimming pared 2 bases from V and 7 bases from J, leaving 12 bases between. Germline assignment: CDR1 SGHAT and CDR2 FQNNGV. The CDR3 totals 15 residues.

This chain links TRBV19 with TRBJ2-7, with 7 positions matching TRBD2. V lost 1 base to trimming and J lost 2 bases; unmatched junction nucleotides: 5. This CDR3 is built from 15 residues. In germline, CDR1 is LNHDA, CDR2 SQIVND (reference sequence). CDR3 sequence: CASSIGGGLTYEQYF. The CDR3 DNA reads TGTGCCAGTAGTATAGGGGGAGGGCTCACCTACGAGCAGTACTTC.

The J gene is TRBJ1-1, the V gene TRBV4-1, with 10 bases that match TRBD1. J was trimmed by 5 bases and V by 0 bases; bases with no gene match: 3. Germline CDR1 MGHRA, CDR2 YSYEKL. This CDR3 region has 15 residues. The CDR3 DNA reads TGCGCCAGCAGCCAAGATCCGGGACAGGGGACTGAAGCTTTCTTT. This codes for CASSQDPGQGTEAFF.

This clonotype was seen ten or more times. The chain couples TRBV2 to TRBJ1-3; D is unresolved. Trimming removed 7 bases from V and 1 base from J, with 11 bases in between. This CDR3 has 14 residues. CDR1 and CDR2 (germline): SNHLY, FYNNEI. CDR3 bases: TGTGCCAGCATTGCCACGGGTTCTGGAAACACCATATATTTT. Its translation: CASIATGSGNTIYF. The whole variable domain, remainder taken from reference TRBV2 and TRBJ1-3, is EPEVTQTPSHQVTQMGQEVILRCVPISNHLYFYWYRQILGQKVEFLVSFYNNEISEKSEIFDDQFSVERPDGSNFTLKIRSTKLEDSAMYFCASIATGSGNTIYFGEGSWLTVV.

Points on this clonotype: This may stem from a read error, because a much larger clone lies one nucleotide away. This is likely a read error, given that the CDR3 carries no conserved phenylalanine or tryptophan at its end. The genes are TRBV3-1 and TRBJ2-5; a weak D match, TRBD2 (6 bases). Trimming left V 5 bases short and J 1 base short, with 11 bases between. The CDR3 consists of 14 residues. Per germline, CDR1 LGHDT and CDR2 YNNKEL (reference sequence). The CDR3 region is CASSSRLGQETQYL. CDR3 coding DNA: TGTGCCAGCAGCTCACGACTAGGCCAAGAGACCCAGTACCTC.

This clonotype appeared a few times. The chain links TRBV7-9 to TRBJ1-2; the D gene is possibly TRBD1 (6 bases). V was cut by 3 bases and J by 8 bases, with 16 bases left in between. The length of the CDR3 is 14 residues. Germline values: CDR1 SEHNR, CDR2 FQNEAQ (reference sequence). The CDR3 coding sequence is TGTGCCAGCAGCTTGGTGCAGGGGAATACAGGCTACACCTTC. Its protein product is CASSLVQGNTGYTF.

This clonotype was observed at least ten times. The rearrangement links TRBV29-1 to TRBJ1-1; no clear D. The CDR3 covers 13 residues. Germline loops: CDR1 SQVTM, CDR2 ANQGSEA. V lost 3 bases to trimming and J lost 4 bases, with 12 bases between them. CDR3 bases: TGCAGCGTTGATGCGGGAGTACGCACTGAAGCTTTCTTT. This sequence encodes CSVDAGVRTEAFF.

This chain connects TRBV20-1 to TRBJ2-1, with 8 bases lining up with TRBD2. CDR1 and CDR2 from the germline V gene are DFQATT and SNEGSKA (reference sequence). V gave up 6 bases and J gave up 6 bases; unmatched junction bases: 13. This CDR3 has 15 amino acids. The CDR3 loop is CSAVDSGNGVNEQFF. The CDR3, as DNA: TGCAGTGCCGTAGATAGCGGGAATGGGGTCAATGAGCAGTTCTTC.

This clonotype was counted at least ten times. This sequence joins TRBV11-2 and TRBJ2-3; TRBD2 aligns across 7 bases. V lost 7 bases to trimming and J lost 5 bases; unmatched junction nucleotides: 9. Germline CDR1 SGHAT, CDR2 FQNNGV. The CDR3 extends over 14 amino acids. CDR3 coding DNA: TGTGCCAGCACAAAGCGGGACCGGAGAGATACGCAGTATTTT. Its translation: CASTKRDRRDTQYF.

This clonotype showed up many times. This chain joins TRBV7-8 and TRBJ1-1; TRBD1 matches 7 bases. V lost 5 bases, J lost 0 bases, and 6 bases stayed unmatched. The CDR3 loop spans 15 amino acids. Germline CDR1 and CDR2: SGHVS and FQNEAQ. The CDR3 DNA sequence: TGTGCCAGCAGCGCCCGAGACAGGGTGAACACTGAAGCTTTCTTT. It is translated as CASSARDRVNTEAFF.

The chain joins TRBV4-1 to TRBJ2-3; D is unclear. CDR1 and CDR2 (germline): MGHRA, YSYEKL. The CDR3 has 18 amino acids. Trimming pared 1 base from V and 0 bases from J, leaving 17 bases between. CDR3 in DNA: TGCGCCAGCAGCCAAGTATTTCTGGGCACAGTTAGCACAGATACGCAGTATTTT. It specifies CASSQVFLGTVSTDTQYF.

This clonotype was counted between two and nine times. The chain links TRBV20-1 to TRBJ2-1; 9 nucleotides line up with TRBD2. Trimming removed 3 bases from V and 5 bases from J; junction bases left unmatched: 8. This CDR3 spans 15 amino acids. Germline V CDR1 and CDR2: DFQATT, SNEGSKA (reference sequence). CDR3 sequence (DNA): TGCAGTGCTAGTACCCCGGCTAGCGGGAACAATGAGCAGTTCTTC. It is translated as CSASTPASGNNEQFF.

This clonotype has just one count. This rearrangement joins TRBV5-4 to TRBJ2-2, with D perhaps matching TRBD1 or TRBD2 (6 bases each). Germline CDR1 SGHNT, CDR2 YYREEE (reference sequence). The CDR3 spans 15 residues. Trimming removed 4 bases at V and 7 bases at J, with 17 bases between. CDR3 DNA: TGTGCCAGCAGCGGCGGGGACACGGGTATCGGGGAGCTGTTTTTT. The encoded protein is CASSGGDTGIGELFF.

The sample holds many counts of this clonotype. J is TRBJ2-5 and V is TRBV7-6; tentative D call: TRBD1 (8 bases). The CDR3 contains 15 residues. Germline CDR1 and CDR2: SGHVS and FNYEAQ. The V and J ends lost 2 bases and 4 bases respectively, with 14 bases between them. The DNA of the CDR3 is TGTGCCAGCAGCTTATTGACAGGGGAGGGAGAGACCCAGTACTTC. Translated: CASSLLTGEGETQYF.

This clonotype showed up just once. The chain is built from TRBV6-2 or TRBV6-3 and TRBJ2-4, with D possibly matching TRBD2 (6 bases). Trimming left V 5 bases short and J 7 bases short, with 18 bases between. The CDR3 contains 15 residues. Germline lookup yields CDR1 MNHEY and CDR2 SVGEGT. The DNA for the CDR3 is TGTGCCAGCAGTGACACCCCGGGACTGGTCAACATTCAGTACTTC. Translated: CASSDTPGLVNIQYF.

In its sample, this clonotype was seen a few times. The chain uses TRBV15 and TRBJ1-5; maybe TRBD1 (6 bases). Germline CDR1 and CDR2: LNHNV and YYDKDF (reference sequence). The CDR3 runs to 15 residues. V was cut by 4 bases and J by 0 bases, with 10 bases left in between. The CDR3 loop is CATSNYRVSNQPQHF. The CDR3 DNA reads TGTGCCACCAGCAATTACAGGGTTAGCAATCAGCCCCAGCATTTT.

There are many counts of this clonotype. The gene calls are TRBV6-1 and TRBJ1-2, with TRBD1 as a possible D gene (5 bases). Germline CDR1 is MNHNS and CDR2 is SASEGT. The CDR3 runs 14 residues. V lost 5 bases and J 4 bases, leaving 14 bases between the germline ends. CDR3 residues: CASSPLGQVYGYTF. The CDR3 region has the DNA TGTGCCAGCAGTCCTTTGGGGCAGGTCTATGGCTACACCTTC.

In regard to this clonotype: This may be a read error, as it is one base from a much larger clone. J is TRBJ2-7 and V is TRBV6-1; D gene unclear. Germline V gives CDR1 MNHNS, CDR2 SASEGT. V gave up 6 bases and J gave up 3 bases, with 6 bases separating them. CDR3 size: 11 residues. For the CDR3, the DNA is TGTGCCAGCAGGGTCTTCTACGAGCAGTACTTC. Amino acids: CASRVFYEQYF.

This clonotype was detected ten times or more. The rearrangement uses TRBV28 and TRBJ2-7, with unresolved D. The CDR3 length is 12 residues. Germline CDR1 and CDR2: MDHEN and SYDVKM. V dropped 3 bases and J dropped 7 bases, with 10 bases sitting between them. CDR3 protein: CASSFQAWEQYF. The CDR3 DNA reads TGTGCCAGCAGTTTCCAGGCGTGGGAGCAGTACTTC.

This clonotype was observed many times. The chain joins TRBV28 to TRBJ1-1; D might be TRBD1 (5 bases). Trimming shortened V by 5 bases and J by 0 bases, and 13 bases separated the two germline ends. The CDR3 spans 15 residues. In germline, CDR1 is MDHEN, CDR2 SYDVKM. CDR3 region: CASSPRRQLNTEAFF. The CDR3 bases are TGTGCCAGCAGTCCCCGAAGACAGTTGAACACTGAAGCTTTCTTT.

This sequence joins TRBV6-8 and TRBJ2-7; no definite D call. The CDR3 sequence is 17 residues long. V dropped 2 bases and J dropped 2 bases, with 19 bases sitting between them. In germline, CDR1 is MNHGY, CDR2 SAAAGT. The CDR3 is CASSYPETTDLTYEQYF. Written as DNA, the CDR3 is TGTGCCAGCAGTTACCCAGAAACGACGGACCTAACCTACGAGCAGTACTTC.